This is a list of T cell receptor beta chains from one sample in a study of PD-L1 blockade in urothelial cancer. This table comes from immunoSEQ multiplex PCR, and its TCRdb copy is limited to in-frame clones, with some not included. The data contain just under 65,000 clones, approximately 80% of them seen just once; the ten biggest clones take up more than 1.5%. The sample here was PBMCs, taken around atezolizumab (anti-PD-L1) treatment. The receptor set was obtained from a man aged 70 or older with urothelial cancer. Both conserved end residues are part of each CDR3. The order of the fields is clone size, J gene, V gene, D gene, CDR3 DNA, CDR3 protein. A D gene is named only where the DNA matches it firmly. Size values are once, few and many counts, or a class for expanded clones, and some rows have none.

. | TRBJ1-1 | TRBV6-1 | . | TGTGCCAGCAGTGCCGCCAGGGAAGGGCTAAACACTGAAGCTTTCTTT | CASSAAREGLNTEAFF
. | TRBJ2-3 | TRBV2 | TRBD1 | TGTGCCAGCAGTGGGGACAGGGGGACAGATACGCAGTATTTT | CASSGDRGTDTQYF
few | TRBJ1-1 | TRBV11-3 | . | TGTGCCAGCAGCAACGGGGTGAACACTGAAGCTTTCTTT | CASSNGVNTEAFF
. | TRBJ2-3 | TRBV9 | TRBD2 | TGTGCCAGCAGCGTGAGCCAGGGAACTAGCGGCACTAGCACAGATACGCAGTATTTT | CASSVSQGTSGTSTDTQYF
. | TRBJ2-7 | TRBV5-1 | TRBD1 | TGCGCCAGCAGCTTGGTCGGGACAGAGACCTACGAGCAGTACTTC | CASSLVGTETYEQYF
. | TRBJ2-1 | TRBV27 | . | TGTGCCAGCAGTTTAACGAGGGTGTCGAGAAGGAATGAGCAGTTCTTC | CASSLTRVSRRNEQFF
. | TRBJ2-7 | TRBV11-3 | TRBD2 | TGTGCCAGCAGTCGCGGACTAGCGGGGACCTACGAGCAGTACTTC | CASSRGLAGTYEQYF
. | TRBJ2-2 | TRBV19 | . | TGTGCCAGTACCCCAGGCCAGTACACCGGGGAGCTGTTTTTT | CASTPGQYTGELFF
. | TRBJ1-2 | TRBV6-5 | TRBD1 | TGTGCCAGCAGGGGACAGGGTTGGGGCTACACCTTC | CASRGQGWGYTF
. | TRBJ2-5 | TRBV29-1 | . | TGCAGCGTTGATGTTGGTGGAGGAGAGACCCAGTACTTC | CSVDVGGGETQYF
few | TRBJ1-2 | TRBV9 | TRBD1 | TGTGCCAGCACCGAGGGGACAGGGGGGTATGGCTACACCTTC | CASTEGTGGYGYTF
. | TRBJ2-2 | TRBV11-2 | . | TGTGCCAGCAGCTTAGCGCGTCTAGGGGGGGCCGGGGAGCTGTTTTTT | CASSLARLGGAGELFF
few | TRBJ1-5 | TRBV2 | TRBD1 | TGTGCCAGCAGCAGACAGGGCACATATCAGCCCCAGCATTTT | CASSRQGTYQPQHF
. | TRBJ2-1 | TRBV5-4 | . | TGTGCCAGCAGCCGAACTAGCCCCAATGAGCAGTTCTTC | CASSRTSPNEQFF
. | TRBJ1-1 | TRBV7-3 | . | TGTGCCAGCAGCTTAACGGAAGGAGGGGACACTGAAGCTTTCTTT | CASSLTEGGDTEAFF
. | TRBJ2-3 | TRBV5-5 | TRBD2 | TGTGCCAGCAGCCCCGGGAGGAGTTCGGGGGCAGATACGCAGTATTTT | CASSPGRSSGADTQYF
. | TRBJ2-3 | TRBV7-8 | TRBD1 | TGTGCCAGCAGCGCTAGGACAGGGGGCACAGATACGCAGTATTTT | CASSARTGGTDTQYF
once | TRBJ2-2 | TRBV4-1 | TRBD2 | TGCGCCAGCAGCCAAGAATACACTAGCGGGAGGACCGGGGAGCTGTTTTTT | CASSQEYTSGRTGELFF
few | TRBJ1-3 | TRBV5-1 | . | TGCGCCAGCGCTGGGACATCCGGAAACACCATATATTTT | CASAGTSGNTIYF
. | TRBJ1-1 | TRBV9 | . | TGTGCCAGCAGCGGGGGAGGGACCGGAGGTATACCTTTCTTT | CASSGGGTGGIPFF
. | TRBJ2-1 | TRBV5-4 | TRBD2 | TGTGCCAGCAGCCAATGGACTAGCGGCACAGGTTTCGGCAATGAGCAGTTCTTC | CASSQWTSGTGFGNEQFF
. | TRBJ1-4 | TRBV30 | TRBD1 | TGTGCCTGGAGGGACAGGGGGAGAGAAGATGAAAAACTGTTTTTT | CAWRDRGREDEKLFF
. | TRBJ1-3 | TRBV7-9 | . | TGTGCCAGCAGCTCCACTAGGGGGGGCCCCCACTCTGGAAACACCATATATTTT | CASSSTRGGPHSGNTIYF